This T cell receptor beta chain was recorded in a study of cytomegalovirus exposure and HLA in healthy donors. This clone was seen more than once but under ten times. Its target is unknown. The ends were cut back, 1 base at V and 2 bases at J, with 23 bases in the middle. The CDR3 runs 19 residues. CDR1 is SEHNR, CDR2 FQNEAQ, per germline (reference sequence). Findings of the study overall: With later analysis, a missense DCLRE1C variant became linked to TCR beta V- and J-gene trimming. TRBV6-2, TRBV6-3 and some other V segments were unresolvable in 87-base-pair reads.

Both 60 Vbeta primers and 13 Jbeta primers went into the PCR. Sequencing used immunoSEQ multiplex PCR; TCRdb keeps in-frame clones, though not all of them. The sample shows 180,000 or so clones, 65% to 75% of them seen only once. The chain is built from TRBV7-9 and TRBJ1-1, with D possibly being TRBD1 (5 bases). This receptor was identified in a human donor in good health. The specimen was PBMCs. CDR3 region: CASSLDRWVEVQANTEAFF. The CDR3 DNA follows: TGTGCCAGCAGCTTAGACAGGTGGGTGGAAGTTCAGGCCAACACTGAAGCTTTCTTT.